Each of the 5 T cell receptor beta chains below was sequenced from the same sample in a study of CD8+ T cells in alopecia areata. Sequencing used cDNA as its template, made by extracting RNA and reverse transcribing it. Only in-frame clones appear in the TCRdb table, and some are missing; sequencing was by immunoSEQ multiplex PCR. The sample yields 150,000 to 200,000 clones, around 50% seen once. Treatment meaning: oral pan-JAK inhibitor, 5-10 mg twice daily. The sequencing here drew on CD8+ T cells sorted from blood, taken at week 24, from a patient treated with tofacitinib. The receptors here all came from a human donor with alopecia areata.

This clone was observed a handful of times. This chain connects TRBV27 to TRBJ2-7; maybe TRBD1 (7 bases). Germline CDR1 and CDR2: MNHEY and SMNVEV (reference sequence). The V end lost 8 bases, the J end lost 0 bases, and 11 bases lay between the germline ends. The CDR3 has 13 amino acids. This CDR3 is CASAGQSSYEQYF. The CDR3 DNA sequence: TGTGCCAGCGCGGGACAGAGCTCCTACGAGCAGTACTTC.

The chain recombines TRBV27 with TRBJ1-5, with D uncertain. Germline V gene data show CDR1 as MNHEY and CDR2 as SMNVEV (reference sequence). Trimming cost V 8 bases and J 0 bases, with 8 bases left between them. CDR3 length: 13 amino acids. The CDR3: CASGQYSNQPQHF. CDR3 bases: TGTGCCAGCGGGCAATATAGCAATCAGCCCCAGCATTTT.

The chain recombines TRBV7-9 with TRBJ1-2; perhaps TRBD1 as D (5 bases). This CDR3 comprises 10 residues. The V gene lost 4 bases and the J gene lost 14 bases, with 11 bases spanning the gap. CDR1 SEHNR and CDR2 FQNEAQ come from the germline V gene (reference sequence). The CDR3, as DNA: TGTGCCAGCAGCTCGACAGCCCGGACCTTC. This codes for CASSSTARTF.

The gene calls are TRBV6-6 and TRBJ1-4; unclear D gene. This CDR3 is built from 12 residues. V was trimmed by 6 bases and J by 8 bases, leaving 10 bases between them. The V gene's germline CDR1 is MNHNY and CDR2 SVGAGI (reference sequence). The DNA for the CDR3 is TGTGCCAGCAGACGCGGCGGAGAAAAACTGTTTTTT. Its translation: CASRRGGEKLFF.

The chain carries TRBV4-1 and TRBJ2-7; the D is unclear. There are 16 residues in the CDR3. The germline CDR1 and CDR2 sequences are MGHRA and YSYEKL. V was shortened by 0 bases and J by 0 bases, with 12 bases between the two germline ends. The CDR3 region is CASSQDDTYHSYEQYF. CDR3 coding DNA: TGCGCCAGCAGCCAAGATGACACCTACCACTCCTACGAGCAGTACTTC.